Shown below are 6 T cell receptor beta chains from a single sample sequenced in a study of blood T cells in healthy people across ages (dated by TCRdb to between 2014 and 2016). The library was produced with 5' RACE. Sequencing was performed on an Illumina HiSeq 2500. A second roughly 6 to 12 cycle PCR used a sample-barcoded 5' primer and a J-beta primer mix. TCRdb cleaned the public reads at Q25 with fastp, built clones with MiXCR and kept in-frame beta chains. Records with the same CDR3 protein are collapsed into one entry carrying the most frequent genes and DNA. The sample records 1.5 million to 2 million distinct CDR3 sequences, 28% of which are singletons. The top ten constitute 6.5% to 8.5% of the sample. Material for sequencing was blood. The source of these receptors is a woman in her thirties in good health.

This clonotype was counted many times. This chain links TRBV21-1 with TRBJ2-4. TRBV21-1 represents a pseudogene. The CDR3 totals 11 residues. The DNA for the CDR3 is TGTGCGGCTCTAGGGAAAAACATTCAGTACTTC. It yields the protein CAALGKNIQYF.

This clonotype came up a few times. The rearrangement joins TRBV28 to TRBJ1-2; D uncertain. Germline V lookup: CDR1 MDHEN, CDR2 SYDVKM. Trimming pared 4 bases from V and 3 bases from J, leaving 15 bases between. The CDR3 has 15 amino acids. The CDR3 loop reads CASSSIQRVYYGYTF. CDR3 in DNA: TGTGCCAGCAGTTCCATTCAACGCGTCTACTATGGCTACACCTTC.

The chain couples TRBV29-1 to TRBJ1-1; the D gene is possibly TRBD1 (5 bases). V shed 6 bases and J shed 1 base, with 15 bases lying between them. CDR1 is SQVTM and CDR2 is ANQGSEA in the germline V gene. The CDR3 is 14 amino acids. The CDR3 DNA reads TGCAGCGTAGCCAACCGGGACGGGAACACTGAAGCTTTCTTT. The encoded protein is CSVANRDGNTEAFF.

The V call is TRBV12-3 or TRBV12-4, the J call TRBJ1-3; 7 bases fit TRBD1. V gave up 5 bases and J gave up 5 bases; unmatched junction bases: 6. CDR3 size: 14 residues. This CDR3 reads CASSQGTARNTIYF. The DNA for the CDR3 is TGTGCCAGCAGTCAAGGGACAGCTAGAAACACCATATATTTT.

V usage is TRBV10-1 and J usage is TRBJ2-6, with a possible D match to TRBD1 (6 bases). The CDR3 consists of 13 residues. Germline CDR1 and CDR2: WNHNN and SYGVQD (reference sequence). Deletions cut 3 bases from V and 12 bases from J, with 12 bases between. The CDR3 DNA sequence: TGCGCCAGCAGTGACCAACCGACAGGCGTCCTGACTTTC. Protein: CASSDQPTGVLTF.

This chain joins TRBV6-1 and TRBJ2-6; D is unresolved. This CDR3 is built from 15 residues. Trimming shortened V by 4 bases and J by 0 bases, and 7 bases separated the two germline ends. CDR1 and CDR2 (germline): MNHNS, SASEGT. Written as DNA, the CDR3 is TGTGCCAGCAGTGGAGGTCCCTCTGGGGCCAACGTCCTGACTTTC. It is translated as CASSGGPSGANVLTF.